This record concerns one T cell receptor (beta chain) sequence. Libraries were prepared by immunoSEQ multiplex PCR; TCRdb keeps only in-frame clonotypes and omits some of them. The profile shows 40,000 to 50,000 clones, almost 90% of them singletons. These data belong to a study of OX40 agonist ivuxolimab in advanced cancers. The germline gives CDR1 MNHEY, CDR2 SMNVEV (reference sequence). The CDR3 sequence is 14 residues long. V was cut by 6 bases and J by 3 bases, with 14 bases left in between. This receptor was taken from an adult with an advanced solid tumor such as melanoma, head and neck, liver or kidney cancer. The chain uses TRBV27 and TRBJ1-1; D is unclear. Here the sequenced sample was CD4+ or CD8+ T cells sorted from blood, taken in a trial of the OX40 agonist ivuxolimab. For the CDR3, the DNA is TGTGCCAGCAGGGGCAACGGACTGTACACTGAAGCTTTCTTT. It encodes CASRGNGLYTEAFF.